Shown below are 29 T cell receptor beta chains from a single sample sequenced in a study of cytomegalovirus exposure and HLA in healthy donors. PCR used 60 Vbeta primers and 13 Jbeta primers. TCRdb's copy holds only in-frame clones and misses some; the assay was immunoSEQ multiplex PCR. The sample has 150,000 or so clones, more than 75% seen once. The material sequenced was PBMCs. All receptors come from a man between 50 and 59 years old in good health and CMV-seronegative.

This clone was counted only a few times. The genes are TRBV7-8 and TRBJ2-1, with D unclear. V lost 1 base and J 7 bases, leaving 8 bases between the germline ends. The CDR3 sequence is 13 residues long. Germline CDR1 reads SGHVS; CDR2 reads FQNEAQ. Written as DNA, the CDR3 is TGTGCCAGCAGCTTAGACGGTTGGAATGAGCAGTTCTTC. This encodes CASSLDGWNEQFF.

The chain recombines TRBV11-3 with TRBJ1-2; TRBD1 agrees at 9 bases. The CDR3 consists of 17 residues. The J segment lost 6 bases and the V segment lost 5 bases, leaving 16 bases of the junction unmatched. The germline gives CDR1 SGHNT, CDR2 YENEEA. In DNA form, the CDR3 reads TGTGCCAGCAGCATAGCGGGGACAGGGATAAAAGAGAATGGCTACACCTTC. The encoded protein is CASSIAGTGIKENGYTF.

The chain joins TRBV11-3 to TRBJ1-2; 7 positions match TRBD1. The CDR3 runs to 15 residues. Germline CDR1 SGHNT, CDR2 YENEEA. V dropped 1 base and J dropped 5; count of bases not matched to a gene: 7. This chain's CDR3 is CASSLGRDSRYGYTF. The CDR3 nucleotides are TGTGCCAGCAGCTTAGGCCGGGACAGTCGGTATGGCTACACCTTC.

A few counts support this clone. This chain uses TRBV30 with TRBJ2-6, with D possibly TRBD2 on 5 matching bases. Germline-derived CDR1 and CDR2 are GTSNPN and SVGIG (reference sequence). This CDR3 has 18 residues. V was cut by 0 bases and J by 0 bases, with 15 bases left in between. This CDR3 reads CAWSVAWTAFSGANVLTF. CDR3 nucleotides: TGTGCCTGGAGTGTCGCCTGGACTGCTTTCTCTGGGGCCAACGTCCTGACTTTC.

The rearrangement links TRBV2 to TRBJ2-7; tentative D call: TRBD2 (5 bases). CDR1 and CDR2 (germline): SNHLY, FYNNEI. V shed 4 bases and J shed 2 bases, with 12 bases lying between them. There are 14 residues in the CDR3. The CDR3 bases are TGTGCCAGCAGTGTACGTCGGACTGCCTACGAGCAGTACTTC. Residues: CASSVRRTAYEQYF.

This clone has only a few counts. This CDR3 reads CASSGGQANTEAFF. CDR3 bases: TGTGCCAGCAGCGGGGGACAGGCCAACACTGAAGCTTTCTTT. The chain couples TRBV5-4 to TRBJ1-1; 8 bases match TRBD1. The germline gives CDR1 SGHNT, CDR2 YYREEE (reference sequence). Trimming took 4 bases from V and 2 from J; bases not matched to a gene: 4. The CDR3 loop spans 14 amino acids.

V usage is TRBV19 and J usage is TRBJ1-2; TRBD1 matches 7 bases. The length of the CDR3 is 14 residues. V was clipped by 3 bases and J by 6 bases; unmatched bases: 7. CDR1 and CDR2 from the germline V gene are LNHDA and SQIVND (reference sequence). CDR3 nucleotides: TGTGCCAGTAGTATGGACAGGATTCTGGATGGCTACACCTTC. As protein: CASSMDRILDGYTF.

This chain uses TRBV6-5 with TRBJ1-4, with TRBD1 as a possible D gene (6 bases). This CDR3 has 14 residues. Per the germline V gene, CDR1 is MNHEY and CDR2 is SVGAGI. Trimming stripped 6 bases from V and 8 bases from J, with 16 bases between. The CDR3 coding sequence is TGTGCCAGCAGCCATACAGGGTCGGGAGAAAAACTGTTTTTT. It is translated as CASSHTGSGEKLFF.

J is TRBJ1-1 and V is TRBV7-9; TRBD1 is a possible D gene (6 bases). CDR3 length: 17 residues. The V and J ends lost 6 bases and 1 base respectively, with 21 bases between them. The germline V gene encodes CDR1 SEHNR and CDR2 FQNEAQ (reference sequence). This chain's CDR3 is CASSSYSQGRKNTEAFF. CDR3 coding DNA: TGTGCCAGCAGTTCATACTCCCAGGGGCGAAAGAACACTGAAGCTTTCTTT.

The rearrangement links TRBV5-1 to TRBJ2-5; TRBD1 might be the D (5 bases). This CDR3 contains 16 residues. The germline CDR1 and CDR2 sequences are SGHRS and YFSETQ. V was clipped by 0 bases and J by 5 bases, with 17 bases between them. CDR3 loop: CASSLESRQGGETQYF. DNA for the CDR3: TGCGCCAGCAGCTTGGAATCGAGGCAGGGCGGTGAGACCCAGTACTTC.

In nucleotides, the CDR3 is TGTGCCAGCAGCTTGGCGGGGTTTAGCTCCTACGAGCAGTACTTC. This sequence encodes CASSLAGFSSYEQYF. The chain links TRBV5-4 to TRBJ2-7, with D perhaps matching TRBD2 (5 bases). V lost 0 bases, J lost 0 bases, and 10 bases lay in between. This CDR3 has 15 residues. Germline CDR1 SGHNT, CDR2 YYREEE (reference sequence).

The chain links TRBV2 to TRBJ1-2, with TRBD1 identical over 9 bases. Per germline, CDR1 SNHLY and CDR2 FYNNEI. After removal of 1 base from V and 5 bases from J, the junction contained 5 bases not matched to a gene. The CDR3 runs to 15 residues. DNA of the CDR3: TGTGCCAGCAGTGAAGACAGGGGGCTTGGGTATGGCTACACCTTC. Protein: CASSEDRGLGYGYTF.

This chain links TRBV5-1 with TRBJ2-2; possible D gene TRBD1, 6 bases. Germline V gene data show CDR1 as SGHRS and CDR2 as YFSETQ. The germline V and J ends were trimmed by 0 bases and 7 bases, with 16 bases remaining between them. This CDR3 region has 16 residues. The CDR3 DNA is TGCGCCAGCAGCTTGGTGCAGGGGAGTAGTAACGGGGAGCTGTTTTTT. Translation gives CASSLVQGSSNGELFF.

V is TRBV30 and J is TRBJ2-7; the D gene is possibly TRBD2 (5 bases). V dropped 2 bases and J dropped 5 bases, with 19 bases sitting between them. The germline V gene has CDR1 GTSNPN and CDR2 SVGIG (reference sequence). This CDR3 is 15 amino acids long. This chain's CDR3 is CAWSYMGSRVDEQYF. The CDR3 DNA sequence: TGTGCCTGGAGTTATATGGGGAGCCGAGTTGACGAGCAGTACTTC.

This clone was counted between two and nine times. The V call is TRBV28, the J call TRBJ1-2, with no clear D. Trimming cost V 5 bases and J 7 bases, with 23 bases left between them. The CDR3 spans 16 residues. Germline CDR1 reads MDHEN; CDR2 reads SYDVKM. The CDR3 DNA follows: TGTGCCAGCAGTCTAAACCCCTTGGTTGCCCTGCGTGGCTACACCTTC. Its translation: CASSLNPLVALRGYTF.

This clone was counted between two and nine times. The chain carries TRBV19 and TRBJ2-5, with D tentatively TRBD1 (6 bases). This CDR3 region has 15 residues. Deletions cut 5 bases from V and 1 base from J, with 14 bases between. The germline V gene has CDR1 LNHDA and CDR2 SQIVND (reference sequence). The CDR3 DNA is TGTGCCAGTAGTTCCCAAACAGGGATCCAAGAGACCCAGTACTTC. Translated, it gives CASSSQTGIQETQYF.

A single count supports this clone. DNA for the CDR3: TGTGCCAGCAGTGCATCAGCGAACTATTACAATGAGCAGTTCTTC. Its protein is CASSASANYYNEQFF. The chain is built from TRBV6-1 and TRBJ2-1; no firm D call. The CDR3 extends over 15 amino acids. V shed 4 bases and J shed 4 bases, with 14 bases lying between them. In germline, CDR1 is MNHNS, CDR2 SASEGT.

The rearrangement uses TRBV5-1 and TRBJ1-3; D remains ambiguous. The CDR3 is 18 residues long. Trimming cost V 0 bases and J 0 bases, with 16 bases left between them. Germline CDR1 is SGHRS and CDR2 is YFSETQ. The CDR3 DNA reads TGCGCCAGCAGCTTGGTTGTCGGTCCCCCTAGCTCTGGAAACACCATATATTTT. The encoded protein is CASSLVVGPPSSGNTIYF.

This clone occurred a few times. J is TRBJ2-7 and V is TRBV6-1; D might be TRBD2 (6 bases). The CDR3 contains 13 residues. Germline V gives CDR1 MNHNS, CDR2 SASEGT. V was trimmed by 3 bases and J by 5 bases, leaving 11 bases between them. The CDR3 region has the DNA TGTGCCAGCAGTGAGGGGGGAGAGGACGAGCAGTACTTC. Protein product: CASSEGGEDEQYF.

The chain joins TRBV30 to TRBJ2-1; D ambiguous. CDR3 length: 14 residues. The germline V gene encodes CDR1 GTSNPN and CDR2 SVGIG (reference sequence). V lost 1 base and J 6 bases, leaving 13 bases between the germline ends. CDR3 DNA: TGTGCCTGGAGTGAACTACTCACCGGCAATGAGCAGTTCTTC. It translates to CAWSELLTGNEQFF.

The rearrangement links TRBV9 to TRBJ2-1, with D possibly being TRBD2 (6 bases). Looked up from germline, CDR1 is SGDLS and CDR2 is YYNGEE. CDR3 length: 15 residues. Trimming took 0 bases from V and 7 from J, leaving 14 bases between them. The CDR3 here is CASSVDLTRRNEQFF. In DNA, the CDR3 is TGTGCCAGCAGCGTAGACCTGACTAGAAGAAATGAGCAGTTCTTC.

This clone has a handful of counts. The CDR3 loop is CAITGTRDSNSEAFF. Here the CDR3 DNA reads TGTGCCATCACGGGGACCCGGGACAGTAACTCTGAAGCTTTCTTT. This sequence joins TRBV10-3 and TRBJ1-1; 7 bases map to TRBD1. The germline CDR1 and CDR2 sequences are ENHRY and SYGVKD. The CDR3 contains 15 residues. V lost 7 bases, J lost 6 bases, and 14 bases stayed unmatched.

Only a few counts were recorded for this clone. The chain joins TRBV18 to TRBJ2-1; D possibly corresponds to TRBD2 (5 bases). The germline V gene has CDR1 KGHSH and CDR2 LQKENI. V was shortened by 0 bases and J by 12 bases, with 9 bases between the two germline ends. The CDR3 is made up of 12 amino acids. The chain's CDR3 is CASSPPGRAQFF. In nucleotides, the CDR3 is TGTGCCAGCTCACCACCGGGGAGAGCGCAGTTCTTC.

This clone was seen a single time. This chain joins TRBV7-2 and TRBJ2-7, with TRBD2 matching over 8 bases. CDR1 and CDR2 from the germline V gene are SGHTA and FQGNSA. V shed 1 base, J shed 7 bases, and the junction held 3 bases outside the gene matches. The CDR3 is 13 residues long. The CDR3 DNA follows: TGTGCCAGCAGCTTAGTACGGGAGGGTGAGCAGTACTTC. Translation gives CASSLVREGEQYF.

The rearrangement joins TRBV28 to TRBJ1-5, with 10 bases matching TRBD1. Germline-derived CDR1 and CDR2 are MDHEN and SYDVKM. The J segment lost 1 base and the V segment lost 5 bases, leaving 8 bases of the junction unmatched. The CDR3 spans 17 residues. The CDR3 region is CASSQRQGAYSNQPQHF. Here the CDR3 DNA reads TGTGCCAGCAGTCAGAGACAGGGGGCGTACAGCAATCAGCCCCAGCATTTT.

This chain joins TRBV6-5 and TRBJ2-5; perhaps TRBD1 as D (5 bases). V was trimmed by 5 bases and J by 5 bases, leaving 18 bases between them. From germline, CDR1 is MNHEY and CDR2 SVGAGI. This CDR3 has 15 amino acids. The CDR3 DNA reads TGTGCCAGCAGTCCCTCCCCCAGGGTGGAGGAGACCCAGTACTTC. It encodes CASSPSPRVEETQYF.

The CDR3 region is CASSYSEGLETQYF. The CDR3 nucleotides read TGTGCCAGCAGTTACTCGGAGGGGTTGGAGACCCAGTACTTC. The V gene is TRBV6-5, the J gene TRBJ2-5; perhaps TRBD2 as D (6 bases). Trimming removed 0 bases from V and 5 bases from J, with 10 bases in between. Germline CDR1 and CDR2: MNHEY and SVGAGI. The CDR3 is made up of 14 amino acids.

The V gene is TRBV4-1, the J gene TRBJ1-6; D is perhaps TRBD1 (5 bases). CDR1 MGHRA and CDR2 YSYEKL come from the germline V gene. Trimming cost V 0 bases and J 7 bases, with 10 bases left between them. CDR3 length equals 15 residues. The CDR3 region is CASSQDTGTNSPLHF. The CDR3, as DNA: TGCGCCAGCAGCCAAGATACAGGCACAAATTCACCCCTCCACTTT.

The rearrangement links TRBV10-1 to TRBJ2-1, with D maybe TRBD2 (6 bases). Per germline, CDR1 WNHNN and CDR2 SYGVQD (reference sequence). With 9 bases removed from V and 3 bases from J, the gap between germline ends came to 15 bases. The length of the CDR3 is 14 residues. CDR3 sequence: CARIQFGGYNEQFF. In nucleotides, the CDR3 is TGCGCCAGGATACAGTTCGGGGGCTACAATGAGCAGTTCTTC.